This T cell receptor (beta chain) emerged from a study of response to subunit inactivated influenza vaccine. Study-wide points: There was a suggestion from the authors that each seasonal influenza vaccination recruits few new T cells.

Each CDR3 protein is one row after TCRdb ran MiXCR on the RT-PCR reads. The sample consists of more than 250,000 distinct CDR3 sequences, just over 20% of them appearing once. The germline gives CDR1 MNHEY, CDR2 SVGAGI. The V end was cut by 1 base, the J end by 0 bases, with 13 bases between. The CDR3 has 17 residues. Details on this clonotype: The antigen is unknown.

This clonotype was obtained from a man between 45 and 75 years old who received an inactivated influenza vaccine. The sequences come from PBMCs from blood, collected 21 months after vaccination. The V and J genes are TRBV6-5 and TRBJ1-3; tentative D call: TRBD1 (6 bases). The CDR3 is CASSYYAQGSSGNTIYF. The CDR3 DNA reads TGTGCCAGCAGTTACTACGCGCAGGGGAGCTCTGGAAACACCATATATTTT.